Below, one T cell receptor (beta chain) is given with its context. One end of the junction does not line up with germline, which may come from a read error. Method: immunoSEQ multiplex PCR; TCRdb's copy keeps in-frame clones and lacks some. The data hold hundreds of thousands of clones, with 80% to 95% observed a single time. The record originates from a study of control samples from healthy donors and cancer patients. The sequencing sample was made of PBMCs. The clonotype comes from a middle-aged man with head and neck cancer.

In DNA form, the CDR3 reads TGTGCCAGTAGTATCTACTTTGGGACTCTCTCCGACGAGCAGTACTTC. Translating gives CASSIYFGTLSDEQYF. The V gene is TRBV19, the J gene TRBJ2-7; possible D gene TRBD2, 6 bases. CDR1 and CDR2 (germline): LNHDA, SQIVND (reference sequence). The CDR3 runs 16 residues.